One and the same sample provided the 11 T cell receptor beta chains below, sequenced in a study of blood T cells in healthy people across ages. A second about 6 to 12 cycle PCR used barcoded and J-beta primers. TCRdb re-derived calls from the 5' RACE reads in MiXCR, one entry per CDR3 protein. Among around 2 million distinct CDR3 sequences, more than 35% were seen once, and the ten largest hold 20% to 25%. Sequencing was done on a sample of blood. These receptor sequences come from a human donor in good health.

The V call is TRBV20-1, the J call TRBJ2-7; no clear D gene. V gave up 2 bases and J gave up 5 bases, with 13 bases separating them. The CDR3 loop spans 13 amino acids. Germline-derived CDR1 and CDR2 are DFQATT and SNEGSKA (reference sequence). CDR3 residues: CSARPAGRHEQYF. The CDR3 DNA reads TGCAGTGCTAGACCCGCTGGTAGGCACGAGCAGTACTTC.

This clonotype was seen a handful of times. The rearrangement joins TRBV20-1 to TRBJ2-7, with 9 bases matching TRBD2. Losses at the gene ends were 2 bases for V and 4 bases for J; bases not matched to a gene: 9. Germline-derived CDR1 and CDR2 are DFQATT and SNEGSKA (reference sequence). CDR3 length: 15 amino acids. The CDR3 DNA follows: TGCAGTGCTAGAACGTCGGGGACTAGCTCGTACGAGCAGTACTTC. This gives the protein CSARTSGTSSYEQYF.

This chain joins TRBV5-5 and TRBJ2-4; unclear D gene. The J call is uncertain, as TRBJ2-7 better fits the DNA end. The CDR3 is 15 residues long. Per germline, CDR1 SGHKS and CDR2 YYEKEE (reference sequence). The CDR3 spells CASSLAPTGSYEQYF. CDR3 nucleotides: TGTGCCAGCAGCTTGGCCCCGACGGGCTCCTACGAGCAGTACTTC.

This clonotype occurred a few times. J is TRBJ2-7 and V is TRBV2; TRBD1 aligns across 8 bases. Trimming cost V 6 bases and J 4 bases; bases outside gene matches: 8. Germline V gene data show CDR1 as SNHLY and CDR2 as FYNNEI. The length of the CDR3 is 14 residues. The CDR3 reads CASRPGQGLYEQYF. As DNA, the CDR3 is TGTGCCAGCAGACCCGGACAGGGTTTGTACGAGCAGTACTTC.

This chain links TRBV12-3 or TRBV12-4 with TRBJ2-7, with TRBD1 matching 7 bases. V dropped 4 bases and J dropped 4; count of bases not matched to a gene: 10. The CDR3 is 15 amino acids. CDR3 residues: CASSSWTGPPYEQYF. DNA for the CDR3: TGTGCCAGCAGTTCATGGACAGGTCCCCCTTACGAGCAGTACTTC.

The chain is built from TRBV5-6 and TRBJ2-7, with 8 bases that match TRBD2. This CDR3 contains 16 residues. The ends lost 0 bases at V and 4 bases at J; junction bases unmatched: 9. Germline-derived CDR1 and CDR2 are SGHDT and YYEEEE. The CDR3 protein is CASSLAGGVTPYEQYF. CDR3 in DNA: TGTGCCAGCAGCTTGGCCGGGGGGGTAACCCCTTACGAGCAGTACTTC.

The chain links TRBV3-1 to TRBJ2-5, with D uncertain. Germline CDR1 LGHDT, CDR2 YNNKEL (reference sequence). The CDR3 extends over 15 amino acids. V lost 4 bases and J lost 7, with 19 bases in between. The CDR3 nucleotides are TGTGCCAGCAGCCCTGGTGGAGCTAAGAGATGGACCCAGTACTTC. It specifies CASSPGGAKRWTQYF.

This clonotype was counted only a few times. This sequence joins TRBV6-5 and TRBJ1-4, with D perhaps TRBD1 (5 bases). V was shortened by 0 bases and J by 6 bases, with 8 bases between the two germline ends. This CDR3 region has 14 residues. The V gene's germline CDR1 is MNHEY and CDR2 SVGAGI. The CDR3 loop is CASSYSDSYEKLFF. CDR3 bases: TGTGCCAGCAGTTACTCAGACAGTTATGAAAAACTGTTTTTT.

The chain joins TRBV4-1 to TRBJ2-5; a possible D gene is TRBD2 (6 bases). The CDR3 consists of 14 residues. Germline values: CDR1 MGHRA, CDR2 YSYEKL. Deletions cut 4 bases from V and 3 bases from J, with 12 bases between. This chain's CDR3 is CASSPRRGEETQYF. CDR3 sequence (DNA): TGCGCCAGCAGCCCACGGCGGGGAGAAGAGACCCAGTACTTC.

The V and J genes are TRBV5-4 and TRBJ2-1; 7 bases match TRBD2. The CDR3 contains 14 residues. V was pared by 7 bases and J by 2 bases, with 6 bases of the junction left unmatched. Germline loops: CDR1 SGHNT, CDR2 YYREEE (reference sequence). The CDR3 DNA follows: TGTGCCAGCGGAACAGCGGGGCCCTACAATGAGCAGTTCTTC. Its protein product is CASGTAGPYNEQFF. Based on the CDR3 plus reference TRBV5-4 and TRBJ2-1, the full variable domain is ETGVTQSPTHLIKTRGQQVTLRCSSQSGHNTVSWYQQALGQGPQFIFQYYREEENGRGNFPPRFSGLQFPNYSSELNVNALELDDSALYLCASGTAGPYNEQFFGPGTRLTVL.

The chain recombines TRBV7-9 with TRBJ1-2; maybe TRBD1 (5 bases). There are 15 residues in the CDR3. The germline CDR1 and CDR2 sequences are SEHNR and FQNEAQ (reference sequence). V shed 1 base and J shed 8 bases, with 17 bases lying between them. As DNA, the CDR3 is TGTGCCAGCAGCTTAGATCAGGGCGAGGCGAGGGGCTACACCTTC. It translates to CASSLDQGEARGYTF.